Listed below are T cell receptor beta chains from one sample, sequenced in a study of immune evolution from preneoplasia to lung adenocarcinoma. TCRdb keeps only in-frame clones here, not all; method: immunoSEQ multiplex PCR. The table records under 13,000 clones, 82% of them present only once. Source material: FFPE minimally invasive lung adenocarcinoma tissue. The source of these receptors is a person aged 70 to 79 with lung adenocarcinoma. Each CDR3 is given with its conserved first and last residue. The D gene is left open where the match is weak. Some rows have no size entry. The others give once, few or many, or a class for an expanded clone.

d_call: NA
clone_size: NA
j_call: TRBJ1-4
v_call: TRBV5-8
cdr3_aa: CASSLGQLATNEKLFF
cdr3_nt: TGTGCCAGCAGCTTGGGGCAGCTAGCAACTAATGAAAAACTGTTTTTT

d_call: TRBD2
clone_size: NA
j_call: TRBJ2-3
v_call: TRBV4-2
cdr3_aa: CASSQGARAGVADTQYF
cdr3_nt: TGTGCCAGCAGCCAAGGCGCTAGAGCGGGGGTAGCAGATACGCAGTATTTT

d_call: TRBD1
clone_size: NA
j_call: TRBJ1-4
v_call: TRBV28
cdr3_aa: CASSLLRNRGAWTNEKLFF
cdr3_nt: TGTGCCAGCAGCTTGCTCCGGAACAGGGGGGCATGGACTAATGAAAAACTGTTTTTT

d_call: NA
clone_size: NA
j_call: TRBJ1-5
v_call: TRBV30
cdr3_aa: CAWSGGDNQPQHF
cdr3_nt: TGTGCCTGGAGTGGGGGGGACAATCAGCCCCAGCATTTT

d_call: TRBD1
clone_size: NA
j_call: TRBJ1-4
v_call: TRBV28
cdr3_aa: CASTATGGGSEKLFF
cdr3_nt: TGTGCCAGCACCGCTACAGGGGGCGGTTCGGAAAAACTGTTTTTT

d_call: TRBD2
clone_size: NA
j_call: TRBJ2-3
v_call: TRBV2
cdr3_aa: CASSEFLAGGTQYF
cdr3_nt: TGTGCCAGCAGTGAATTTCTAGCGGGGGGTACGCAGTATTTT

d_call: NA
clone_size: NA
j_call: TRBJ2-2
v_call: TRBV7-2
cdr3_aa: CASSIGTFNTGELFF
cdr3_nt: TGTGCCAGCAGCATCGGGACTTTCAACACCGGGGAGCTGTTTTTT

d_call: NA
clone_size: NA
j_call: TRBJ2-5
v_call: TRBV9
cdr3_aa: CASSVGNPGPETQYF
cdr3_nt: TGTGCCAGCAGCGTAGGGAATCCAGGGCCGGAGACCCAGTACTTC

d_call: NA
clone_size: NA
j_call: TRBJ1-1
v_call: TRBV5-1
cdr3_aa: CASSNTEAFF
cdr3_nt: TGCGCCAGTTCCAACACTGAAGCTTTCTTT

d_call: NA
clone_size: NA
j_call: TRBJ1-1
v_call: TRBV19
cdr3_aa: CASSLPPKAFF
cdr3_nt: TGTGCCAGTAGCCTTCCCCCCAAAGCTTTCTTT

d_call: TRBD1
clone_size: NA
j_call: TRBJ2-5
v_call: TRBV5-6
cdr3_aa: CASSFLTGGLEETQYF
cdr3_nt: TGTGCCAGCAGCTTTTTAACAGGGGGTCTTGAAGAGACCCAGTACTTC

d_call: TRBD2
clone_size: NA
j_call: TRBJ2-5
v_call: TRBV30
cdr3_aa: CAWSRGSGGEETQYF
cdr3_nt: TGTGCCTGGAGTCGGGGTAGCGGGGGGGAAGAGACCCAGTACTTC

d_call: TRBD2
clone_size: once
j_call: TRBJ2-3
v_call: TRBV9
cdr3_aa: CASSLRGEGDTQYF
cdr3_nt: TGTGCCAGCAGCCTCCGGGGGGAAGGGGATACGCAGTATTTT

d_call: TRBD1
clone_size: NA
j_call: TRBJ2-1
v_call: TRBV5-1
cdr3_aa: CASSLARTGFNEQFF
cdr3_nt: TGCGCCAGCAGCTTGGCCAGGACAGGGTTTAATGAGCAGTTCTTC

d_call: NA
clone_size: NA
j_call: TRBJ1-2
v_call: TRBV2
cdr3_aa: CASSELSRRGYTF
cdr3_nt: TGTGCCAGCAGTGAACTTAGCCGTAGGGGCTACACCTTC

d_call: TRBD2
clone_size: once
j_call: TRBJ2-5
v_call: TRBV19
cdr3_aa: CASSIRTSGRGETQYF
cdr3_nt: TGTGCCAGTAGTATCCGCACTAGCGGGAGAGGAGAGACCCAGTACTTC

d_call: NA
clone_size: NA
j_call: TRBJ2-7
v_call: TRBV11-2
cdr3_aa: CASSLNRFYEQYF
cdr3_nt: TGTGCCAGCAGCTTAAATCGCTTCTACGAGCAGTACTTC

d_call: TRBD2
clone_size: NA
j_call: TRBJ2-1
v_call: TRBV7-3
cdr3_aa: CASSLEGGGRATEQFF
cdr3_nt: TGTGCCAGCAGCTTAGAAGGGGGCGGGAGGGCCACCGAGCAGTTCTTC

d_call: TRBD2
clone_size: few
j_call: TRBJ2-2
v_call: TRBV29-1
cdr3_aa: CSSRGGADTGELFF
cdr3_nt: TGCAGCTCTCGGGGGGGGGCCGACACCGGGGAGCTGTTTTTT

d_call: TRBD1
clone_size: NA
j_call: TRBJ2-7
v_call: TRBV5-1
cdr3_aa: CASSWTGELYEQYF
cdr3_nt: TGCGCCAGCAGCTGGACAGGGGAGCTCTACGAGCAGTACTTC

d_call: NA
clone_size: NA
j_call: TRBJ2-1
v_call: TRBV18
cdr3_aa: CASSPTYNEQFF
cdr3_nt: TGTGCCAGCTCCCCTACCTACAATGAGCAGTTCTTC

d_call: NA
clone_size: few
j_call: TRBJ1-5
v_call: TRBV6-5
cdr3_aa: CASSSGTQPQHF
cdr3_nt: TGTGCCAGCAGTTCGGGAACTCAGCCCCAGCATTTT

d_call: NA
clone_size: NA
j_call: TRBJ1-2
v_call: TRBV7-9
cdr3_aa: CASSLDGSNYGYTF
cdr3_nt: TGTGCCAGCAGTTTGGACGGATCTAACTATGGCTACACCTTC

d_call: NA
clone_size: NA
j_call: TRBJ1-1
v_call: TRBV30
cdr3_aa: CAWDLGAFF
cdr3_nt: TGTGCCTGGGACTTAGGGGCTTTCTTT

d_call: NA
clone_size: NA
j_call: TRBJ2-7
v_call: TRBV2
cdr3_aa: CASSPGYSYEQYF
cdr3_nt: TGTGCCAGCAGTCCAGGATACTCCTACGAGCAGTACTTC

d_call: NA
clone_size: NA
j_call: TRBJ2-3
v_call: TRBV4-2
cdr3_aa: CASSQEETSRSTDTQYF
cdr3_nt: TGTGCCAGCAGCCAAGAAGAGACTAGTCGAAGCACAGATACGCAGTATTTT